These 22 T cell receptor beta chains were all obtained from the same sample, sequenced in a study of blood T cell repertoires in COVID-19. Produced via immunoSEQ multiplex PCR; TCRdb's table is partial and in-frame only. The sample lists around 340,000 clones, approximately 89% occurring once. The specimen sequenced was peripheral blood. These receptors all come from a woman in her sixties with COVID-19, enrolled during active disease.

The chain links TRBV15 to TRBJ1-1; 10 bases fit TRBD1. The junction had 11 bases not matched to a gene; V was cut back by 5 bases and J by 8 bases. Germline CDR1 LNHNV, CDR2 YYDKDF (reference sequence). The CDR3 covers 15 residues. The CDR3 here is CATSSRQTGGEEAFF. The CDR3 coding sequence is TGTGCCACCAGCTCCCGTCAGACAGGGGGCGAGGAAGCTTTCTTT.

This rearrangement joins TRBV10-3 to TRBJ1-2; 10 bases agree with TRBD1. The CDR3 runs to 13 residues. CDR1 and CDR2 from the germline V gene are ENHRY and SYGVKD. The V segment lost 7 bases and the J segment 12 bases; nucleotides outside the gene matches: 11. The CDR3 DNA is TGTGCCATCACGAAGGGACAGGGGTCGTCTCACACCTTC. This sequence encodes CAITKGQGSSHTF.

The chain joins TRBV5-1 to TRBJ2-5, with a weak D call TRBD1 (5 bases). Per the germline V gene, CDR1 is SGHRS and CDR2 is YFSETQ. V lost 3 bases and J 1 base, leaving 16 bases between the germline ends. The CDR3 is 16 residues long. This CDR3 is CASSWDQGSPQETQYF. The CDR3 bases are TGCGCCAGCAGCTGGGATCAGGGATCCCCCCAAGAGACCCAGTACTTC.

The chain joins TRBV2 to TRBJ2-2, with D possibly TRBD2 on 5 matching bases. V was cut by 6 bases and J by 5 bases, with 13 bases left in between. The CDR3 runs 14 residues. Germline V CDR1 and CDR2: SNHLY, FYNNEI. As DNA, the CDR3 is TGTGCCAGCAGCTCATCCCCGGGGACCGGGGAGCTGTTTTTT. Translated: CASSSSPGTGELFF.

This chain links TRBV2 with TRBJ2-6; D possibly corresponds to TRBD1 (7 bases). The V end was cut by 5 bases, the J end by 0 bases, with 14 bases between. Germline V gene data show CDR1 as SNHLY and CDR2 as FYNNEI. This CDR3 region has 17 residues. In DNA, the CDR3 is TGTGCCAGCAGTCGACAGGGAGGCTTCTCTGGGGCCAACGTCCTGACTTTC. Translation: CASSRQGGFSGANVLTF.

The genes are TRBV6-5 and TRBJ1-5; D not certain. The CDR3 loop spans 15 amino acids. CDR1 is MNHEY, CDR2 SVGAGI, per germline. Trimming took off 6 bases at V and 4 bases at J, with 16 bases between the two ends. The chain's CDR3 is CASRPERISNQPQHF. Here the CDR3 DNA reads TGTGCCAGCAGGCCGGAGAGAATTTCGAATCAGCCCCAGCATTTT.

The chain has TRBV7-3 and TRBJ2-1, with TRBD1 matching over 9 bases. Germline V gene lookup returns CDR1 SGHTA and CDR2 FQGTGA. The CDR3 consists of 17 residues. The trim removed 5 bases at V and 7 bases at J, leaving 15 bases unmatched. This CDR3 is CASSRDRVKQTGNEQFF. CDR3 coding DNA: TGTGCCAGCAGCCGGGACAGGGTTAAGCAAACGGGGAATGAGCAGTTCTTC.

Only a few counts were recorded for this clone. The J gene is TRBJ1-1, the V gene TRBV19; D gene ambiguous. CDR3 length equals 15 residues. The V gene's germline CDR1 is LNHDA and CDR2 SQIVND (reference sequence). Trimming shortened V by 2 bases and J by 1 base, and 11 bases separated the two germline ends. The CDR3 protein is CASSISESWNTEAFF. For the CDR3, the DNA is TGTGCCAGTAGTATATCCGAGAGTTGGAACACTGAAGCTTTCTTT.

V is TRBV18 and J is TRBJ2-1; 8 nucleotides match TRBD1. CDR1 is KGHSH and CDR2 is LQKENI in the germline V gene. This CDR3 contains 15 residues. V shed 3 bases, J shed 4 bases, and the junction held 5 bases outside the gene matches. The CDR3 sequence: CASSPRTGKYNEQFF. The DNA for the CDR3 is TGTGCCAGCTCACCGCGGACAGGGAAATACAATGAGCAGTTCTTC. Looking up the rest from reference TRBV18 and TRBJ2-1 gives the full variable domain: NAGVMQNPRHLVRRRGQEARLRCSPMKGHSHVYWYRQLPEEGLKFMVYLQKENIIDESGMPKERFSAEFPKEGPSILRIQQVVRGDSAAYFCASSPRTGKYNEQFFGPGTRLTVL.

In its sample, this clone was seen once. The CDR3 bases are TGTGCCAGCAGCTTATTTGGTTTTGACGGGACTGAAGCTTTCTTT. Its protein product is CASSLFGFDGTEAFF. The V gene is TRBV7-2, the J gene TRBJ1-1; D remains unclear. This CDR3 region has 15 residues. The V gene lost 2 bases and the J gene lost 5 bases, with 15 bases spanning the gap. CDR1 is SGHTA and CDR2 is FQGNSA in the germline V gene.

The chain uses TRBV14 and TRBJ2-7; a weak D match, TRBD1 (6 bases). The V gene lost 5 bases and the J gene lost 1 base, with 15 bases spanning the gap. The CDR3 is 15 residues long. Per germline, CDR1 SGHDN and CDR2 FVKESK. The CDR3 nucleotides are TGTGCCAGCAGCTCCGGTCCAGGGGTGTCCTACGAGCAGTACTTC. Protein product: CASSSGPGVSYEQYF.

The rearrangement uses TRBV24-1 and TRBJ2-3; D gene uncertain. The V gene's germline CDR1 is KGHDR and CDR2 SFDVKD. Trimming cost V 3 bases and J 4 bases, with 10 bases left between them. This CDR3 comprises 14 residues. The CDR3 DNA reads TGTGCCACCAGTGATGCGAGAGGAGCAGATACGCAGTATTTT. Translated, it gives CATSDARGADTQYF.

The chain combines TRBV2 with TRBJ1-6; 9 positions match TRBD1. The CDR3 covers 15 residues. Per germline, CDR1 SNHLY and CDR2 FYNNEI. V shed 4 bases and J 9 bases; nucleotides not matched to a gene: 7. The CDR3 reads CASSALGTGTSPLHF. In DNA form, the CDR3 reads TGTGCCAGCAGTGCCCTGGGGACAGGGACTTCACCCCTCCACTTT.

This sequence joins TRBV13 and TRBJ1-2; 11 bases are a match to TRBD1. The V and J ends lost 5 bases and 3 bases, in that order; junction bases with no gene match: 5. Germline CDR1 PRHDT, CDR2 FYEKMQ (reference sequence). CDR3 size: 15 residues. Here the CDR3 DNA reads TGTGCCAGCAGCCTGAGGACAGGGGGCGACTATGGCTACACCTTC. It encodes CASSLRTGGDYGYTF.

The chain has TRBV2 and TRBJ1-2; D may be TRBD1 (5 bases). The CDR3 is 14 amino acids. Deletions cut 7 bases from V and 0 bases from J, with 12 bases between. The germline V gene has CDR1 SNHLY and CDR2 FYNNEI. The DNA for the CDR3 is TGTGCCAGCACCTACCAGGGTTCTAACTATGGCTACACCTTC. It specifies CASTYQGSNYGYTF. Complete variable domain (other parts from reference TRBV2 and TRBJ1-2): EPEVTQTPSHQVTQMGQEVILRCVPISNHLYFYWYRQILGQKVEFLVSFYNNEISEKSEIFDDQFSVERPDGSNFTLKIRSTKLEDSAMYFCASTYQGSNYGYTFGSGTRLTVV.

CDR3 loop: CASAPPGLHTDTQYF. For the CDR3, the DNA is TGTGCTAGTGCACCGCCGGGACTCCACACAGATACGCAGTATTTT. The chain has TRBV12-5 and TRBJ2-3, with TRBD2 as a possible D gene (6 bases). This CDR3 contains 15 residues. Germline lookup yields CDR1 LGHNT and CDR2 FRNRAP. Between the trimmed V and J ends, which lost 7 bases and 2 bases, there was a span of 16 bases.

The chain couples TRBV13 to TRBJ1-1; D is unclear. The CDR3 runs 12 residues. Looked up from germline, CDR1 is PRHDT and CDR2 is FYEKMQ (reference sequence). V lost 3 bases and J lost 0, with 2 bases in between. CDR3 amino acids: CASSFLNTEAFF. Here the CDR3 DNA reads TGTGCCAGCAGCTTCTTGAACACTGAAGCTTTCTTT.

This chain connects TRBV4-1 to TRBJ1-1; D gene ambiguous. Deletions cut 4 bases from V and 1 base from J, with 10 bases between. CDR3 length equals 14 residues. Germline loops: CDR1 MGHRA, CDR2 YSYEKL. CDR3 amino acids: CASSLYGGNTEAFF. CDR3 nucleotide sequence: TGCGCCAGCAGCCTTTATGGAGGGAACACTGAAGCTTTCTTT.

The genes are TRBV4-1 and TRBJ1-4; 9 bases agree with TRBD1. CDR1 is MGHRA, CDR2 YSYEKL, per germline. The junction had 13 bases not matched to a gene; V was cut back by 4 bases and J by 7 bases. The CDR3 runs to 17 residues. The CDR3 reads CASSPQDRGGSGEKLFF. CDR3 nucleotides: TGCGCCAGCAGCCCACAGGACAGGGGAGGATCAGGTGAAAAACTGTTTTTT.

This rearrangement joins TRBV19 to TRBJ1-1, with TRBD1 as a possible D gene (6 bases). Per the germline V gene, CDR1 is LNHDA and CDR2 is SQIVND (reference sequence). The V end was cut by 1 base, the J end by 5 bases, with 17 bases between. The CDR3 runs to 16 residues. The CDR3 sequence is CASSIGGGHIRTEAFF. The CDR3 DNA is TGTGCCAGTAGTATAGGGGGGGGCCATATCCGGACTGAAGCTTTCTTT.

The chain is built from TRBV28 and TRBJ1-1; D is perhaps TRBD1 (6 bases). Trimming pared 5 bases from V and 1 base from J, leaving 8 bases between. Germline V gene sequence: CDR1 MDHEN, CDR2 SYDVKM. The CDR3 runs 13 residues. The CDR3 sequence: CASSTGQNTEAFF. In DNA form, the CDR3 reads TGTGCCAGCAGTACGGGACAGAACACTGAAGCTTTCTTT.

The chain has TRBV5-1 and TRBJ1-3; no clear D gene. Germline V gene lookup returns CDR1 SGHRS and CDR2 YFSETQ. This CDR3 spans 16 amino acids. V lost 2 bases to trimming and J lost 1 base, with 13 bases between them. CDR3 bases: TGCGCCAGCAGCTTACCGGGATCCGGGTCTGGAAACACCATATATTTT. This encodes CASSLPGSGSGNTIYF.